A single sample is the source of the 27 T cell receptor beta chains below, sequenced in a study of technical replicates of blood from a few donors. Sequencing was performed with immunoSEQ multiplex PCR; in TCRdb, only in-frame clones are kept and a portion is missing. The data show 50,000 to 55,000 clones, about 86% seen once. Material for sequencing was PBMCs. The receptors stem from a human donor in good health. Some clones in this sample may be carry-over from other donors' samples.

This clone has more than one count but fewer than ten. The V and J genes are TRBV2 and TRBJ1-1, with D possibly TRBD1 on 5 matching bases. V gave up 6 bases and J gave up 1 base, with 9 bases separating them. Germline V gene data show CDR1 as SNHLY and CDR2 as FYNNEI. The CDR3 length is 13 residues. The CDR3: CASRVRGNTEAFF. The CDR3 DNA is TGTGCCAGCAGGGTAAGGGGGAACACTGAAGCTTTCTTT.

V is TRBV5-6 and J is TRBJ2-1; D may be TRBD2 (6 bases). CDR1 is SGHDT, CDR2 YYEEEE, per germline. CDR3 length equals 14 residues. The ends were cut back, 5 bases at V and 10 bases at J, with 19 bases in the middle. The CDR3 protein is CASRDSGAGGEQFF. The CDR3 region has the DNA TGTGCCAGCAGAGATTCGGGAGCCGGCGGGGAGCAGTTCTTC. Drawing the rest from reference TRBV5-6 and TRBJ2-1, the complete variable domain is DAGVTQSPTHLIKTRGQQVTLRCSPKSGHDTVSWYQQALGQGPQFIFQYYEEEERQRGNFPDRFSGHQFPNYSSELNVNALLLGDSALYLCASRDSGAGGEQFFGPGTRLTVL.

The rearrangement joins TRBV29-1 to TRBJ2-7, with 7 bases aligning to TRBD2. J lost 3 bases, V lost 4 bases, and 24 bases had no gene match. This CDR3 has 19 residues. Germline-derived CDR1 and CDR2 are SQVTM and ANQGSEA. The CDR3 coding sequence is TGCAGCGTTGGGGTTATTGCGGGGGTTCAGCGAGGGGTGGACTACGAGCAGTACTTC. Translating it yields CSVGVIAGVQRGVDYEQYF.

The CDR3, as DNA: TGTGCCAGCAGTCCGCTAGTACAGGTCACGAGCACAGATACGCAGTATTTT. Protein: CASSPLVQVTSTDTQYF. The chain combines TRBV28 with TRBJ2-3, with D perhaps matching TRBD1 (5 bases). CDR3 length: 17 residues. V was cut by 5 bases and J by 0 bases, with 18 bases left in between. The germline CDR1 and CDR2 sequences are MDHEN and SYDVKM.

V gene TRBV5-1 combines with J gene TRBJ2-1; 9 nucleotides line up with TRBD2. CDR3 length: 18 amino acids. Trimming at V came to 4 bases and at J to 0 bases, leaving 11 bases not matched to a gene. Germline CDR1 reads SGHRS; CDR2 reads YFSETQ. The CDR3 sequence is CASSLAGGGAISYNEQFF. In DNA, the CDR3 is TGCGCCAGCAGCCTGGCCGGCGGGGGGGCAATCTCCTACAATGAGCAGTTCTTC.

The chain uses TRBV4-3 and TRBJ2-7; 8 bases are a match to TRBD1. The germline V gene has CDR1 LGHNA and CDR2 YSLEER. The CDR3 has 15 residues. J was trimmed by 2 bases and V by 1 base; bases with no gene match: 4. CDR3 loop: CASSQGRTGTYEQYF. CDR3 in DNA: TGCGCCAGCAGCCAAGGAAGGACAGGGACCTACGAGCAGTACTTC.

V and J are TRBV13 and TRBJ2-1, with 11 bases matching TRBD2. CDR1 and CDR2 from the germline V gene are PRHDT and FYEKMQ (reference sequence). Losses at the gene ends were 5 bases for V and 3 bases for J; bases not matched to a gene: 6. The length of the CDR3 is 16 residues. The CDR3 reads CASSPGTSGNYNEQFF. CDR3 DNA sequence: TGTGCCAGCAGCCCAGGGACTAGCGGCAACTACAATGAGCAGTTCTTC.

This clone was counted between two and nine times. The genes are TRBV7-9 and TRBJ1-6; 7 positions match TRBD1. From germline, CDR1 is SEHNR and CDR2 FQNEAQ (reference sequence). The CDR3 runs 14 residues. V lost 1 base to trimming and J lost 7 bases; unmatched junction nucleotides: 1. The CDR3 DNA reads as TGTGCCAGCAGCTTAGGGGACAGCAATTCACCCCTCCACTTT. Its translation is CASSLGDSNSPLHF.

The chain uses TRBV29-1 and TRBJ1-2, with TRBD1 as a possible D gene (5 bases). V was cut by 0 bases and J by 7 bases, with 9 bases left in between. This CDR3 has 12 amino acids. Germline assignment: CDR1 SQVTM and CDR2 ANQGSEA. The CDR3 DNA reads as TGCAGCGTTGAAGACAGGGTGGGTGGCTACACCTTC. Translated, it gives CSVEDRVGGYTF.

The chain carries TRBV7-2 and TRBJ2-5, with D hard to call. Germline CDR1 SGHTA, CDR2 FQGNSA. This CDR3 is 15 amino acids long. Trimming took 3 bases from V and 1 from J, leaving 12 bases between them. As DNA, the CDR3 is TGTGCCAGCAGCTTCACCCGTAGCCTCCAAGAGACCCAGTACTTC. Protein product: CASSFTRSLQETQYF.

CDR3 sequence (DNA): TGTGCCAGCAGCCAAGATCGAGTGACTAGCTCGGGTGAGCAGTACTTC. As protein: CASSQDRVTSSGEQYF. The chain employs TRBV14 and TRBJ2-7, with 7 nucleotides matching TRBD2. V lost 0 bases to trimming and J lost 7 bases; unmatched junction nucleotides: 12. This CDR3 spans 16 amino acids. CDR1 is SGHDN and CDR2 is FVKESK in the germline V gene.

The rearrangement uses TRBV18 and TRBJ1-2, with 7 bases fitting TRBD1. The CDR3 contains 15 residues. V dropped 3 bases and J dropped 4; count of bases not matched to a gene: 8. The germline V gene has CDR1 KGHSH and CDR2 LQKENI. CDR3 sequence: CASSPNGQAGYGYTF. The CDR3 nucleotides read TGTGCCAGCTCACCCAATGGACAGGCGGGCTATGGCTACACCTTC.

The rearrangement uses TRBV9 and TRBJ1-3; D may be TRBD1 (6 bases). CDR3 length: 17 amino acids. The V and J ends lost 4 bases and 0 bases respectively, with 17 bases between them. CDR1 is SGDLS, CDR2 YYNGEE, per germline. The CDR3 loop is CASSPHRDTDSGNTIYF. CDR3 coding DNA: TGTGCCAGCAGCCCCCACCGGGACACCGACTCTGGAAACACCATATATTTT.

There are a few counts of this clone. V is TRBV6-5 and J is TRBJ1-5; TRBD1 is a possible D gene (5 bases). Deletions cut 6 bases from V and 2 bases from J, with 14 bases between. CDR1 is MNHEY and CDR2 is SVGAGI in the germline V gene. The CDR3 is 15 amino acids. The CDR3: CASRRGGEGNQPQHF. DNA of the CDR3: TGTGCCAGCAGACGGGGGGGGGAGGGCAATCAGCCCCAGCATTTT.

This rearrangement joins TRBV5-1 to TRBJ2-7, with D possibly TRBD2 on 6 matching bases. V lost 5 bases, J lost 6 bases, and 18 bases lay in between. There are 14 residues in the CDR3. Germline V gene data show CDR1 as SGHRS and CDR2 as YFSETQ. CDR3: CASRARGAAGEQYF. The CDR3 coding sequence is TGCGCCAGCAGAGCGCGCGGGGCCGCGGGCGAGCAGTACTTC. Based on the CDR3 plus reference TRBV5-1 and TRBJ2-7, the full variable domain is KAGVTQTPRYLIKTRGQQVTLSCSPISGHRSVSWYQQTPGQGLQFLFEYFSETQRNKGNFPGRFSGRQFSNSRSEMNVSTLELGDSALYLCASRARGAAGEQYFGPGTRLTVT.

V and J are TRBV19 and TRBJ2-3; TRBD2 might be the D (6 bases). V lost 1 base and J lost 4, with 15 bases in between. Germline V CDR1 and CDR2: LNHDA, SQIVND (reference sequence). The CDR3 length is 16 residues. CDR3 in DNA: TGTGCCAGTAGTATAGGTCGGGGGAGAGGCTCAGATACGCAGTATTTT. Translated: CASSIGRGRGSDTQYF.

The CDR3 DNA is TGTGCCACCAAGAACTTTTACAATGAGCAGTTCTTC. Translating gives CATKNFYNEQFF. The V and J genes are TRBV15 and TRBJ2-1; no clear D. In germline, CDR1 is LNHNV, CDR2 YYDKDF (reference sequence). Trimming pared 7 bases from V and 4 bases from J, leaving 8 bases between. The CDR3 is 12 amino acids. The whole variable domain, remainder taken from reference TRBV15 and TRBJ2-1, is DAMVIQNPRYQVTQFGKPVTLSCSQTLNHNVMYWYQQKSSQAPKLLFHYYDKDFNNEADTPDNFQSRRPNTSFCFLDIRSPGLGDTAMYLCATKNFYNEQFFGPGTRLTVL.

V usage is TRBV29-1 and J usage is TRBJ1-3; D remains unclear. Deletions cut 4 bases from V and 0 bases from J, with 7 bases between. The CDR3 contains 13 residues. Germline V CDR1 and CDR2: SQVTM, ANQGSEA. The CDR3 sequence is CSVAAGSGNTIYF. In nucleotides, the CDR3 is TGCAGCGTTGCGGCAGGCTCTGGAAACACCATATATTTT.

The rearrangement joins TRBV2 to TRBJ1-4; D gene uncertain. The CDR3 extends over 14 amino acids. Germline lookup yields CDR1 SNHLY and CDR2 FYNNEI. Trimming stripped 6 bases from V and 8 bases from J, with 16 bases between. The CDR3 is CASSPREGYEKLFF. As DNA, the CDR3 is TGTGCCAGCAGCCCTAGGGAGGGATACGAAAAACTGTTTTTT.

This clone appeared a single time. The CDR3 reads CASSRTGVTNYGYTF. The CDR3 coding sequence is TGTGCCAGCAGTAGGACAGGGGTCACTAACTATGGCTACACCTTC. The chain couples TRBV2 to TRBJ1-2; 9 positions agree with TRBD1. After removal of 5 bases from V and 0 bases from J, the junction contained 4 bases not matched to a gene. This CDR3 comprises 15 residues. Germline-derived CDR1 and CDR2 are SNHLY and FYNNEI.

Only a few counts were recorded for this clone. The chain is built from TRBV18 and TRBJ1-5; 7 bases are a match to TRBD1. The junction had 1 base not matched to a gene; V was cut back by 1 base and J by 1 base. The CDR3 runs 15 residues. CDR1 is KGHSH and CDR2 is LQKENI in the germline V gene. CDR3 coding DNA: TGTGCCAGCTCACCACAGGGGGCGAGCAATCAGCCCCAGCATTTT. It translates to CASSPQGASNQPQHF.

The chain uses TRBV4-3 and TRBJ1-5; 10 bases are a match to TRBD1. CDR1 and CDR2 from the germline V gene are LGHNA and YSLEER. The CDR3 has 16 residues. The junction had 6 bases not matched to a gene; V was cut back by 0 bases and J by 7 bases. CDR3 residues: CASSQEYGQGGQPQHF. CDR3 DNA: TGCGCCAGCAGCCAAGAATATGGACAGGGGGGACAGCCCCAGCATTTT.

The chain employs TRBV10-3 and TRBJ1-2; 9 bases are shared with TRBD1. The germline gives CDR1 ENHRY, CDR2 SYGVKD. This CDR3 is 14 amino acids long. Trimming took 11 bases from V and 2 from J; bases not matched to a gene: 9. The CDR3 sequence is CAARIGQGNYGYTF. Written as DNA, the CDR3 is TGTGCCGCACGTATCGGACAGGGGAACTATGGCTACACCTTC.

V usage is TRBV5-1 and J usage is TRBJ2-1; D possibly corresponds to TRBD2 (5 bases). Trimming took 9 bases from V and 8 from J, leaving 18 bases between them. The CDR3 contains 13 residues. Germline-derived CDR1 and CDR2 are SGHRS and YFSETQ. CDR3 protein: CATRFSSGYEQFF. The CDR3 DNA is TGCGCCACCCGGTTTTCCAGCGGCTATGAGCAGTTCTTC.

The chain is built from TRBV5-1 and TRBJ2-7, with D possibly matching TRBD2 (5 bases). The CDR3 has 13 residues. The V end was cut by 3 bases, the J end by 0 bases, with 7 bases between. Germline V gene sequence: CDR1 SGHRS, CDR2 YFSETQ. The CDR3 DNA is TGCGCCAGCAGCTCCACTAGCTCCTACGAGCAGTACTTC. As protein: CASSSTSSYEQYF.

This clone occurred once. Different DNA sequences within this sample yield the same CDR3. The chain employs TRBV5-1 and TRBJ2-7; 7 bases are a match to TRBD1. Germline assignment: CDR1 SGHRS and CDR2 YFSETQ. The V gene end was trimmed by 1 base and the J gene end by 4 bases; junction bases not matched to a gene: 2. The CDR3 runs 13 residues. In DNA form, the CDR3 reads TGCGCCAGCAGCTTGACAGGGGAGTACGAGCAGTACTTC. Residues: CASSLTGEYEQYF.

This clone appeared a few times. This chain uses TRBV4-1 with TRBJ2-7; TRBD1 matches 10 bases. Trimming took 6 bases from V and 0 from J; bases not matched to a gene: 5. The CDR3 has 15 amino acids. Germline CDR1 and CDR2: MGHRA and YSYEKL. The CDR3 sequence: CASSRTGGDSYEQYF. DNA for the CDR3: TGCGCCAGCAGTCGGACAGGGGGAGACTCCTACGAGCAGTACTTC.